This entry features one TCR beta chain sequence. This CDR3 has 16 residues. With V trimmed by 0 bases and J by 4 bases, 7 bases remained unmatched. Germline V gene lookup returns CDR1 DFQATT and CDR2 SNEGSKA (reference sequence). With a J-beta primer mix and a sample-barcoded 5' primer, a second PCR ran about 7 to 12 cycles. TCRdb itself ran the 5' RACE reads through MiXCR, one entry per CDR3 protein. The table shows fewer than 900,000 distinct CDR3 sequences, with 35% to 45% occurring only once. The entry originates in a study of blood T cells in healthy people across ages. Per sample, extraction of total RNA gave at least 5.5 micrograms in every case.

The sample consisted of blood. The chain is built from TRBV20-1 and TRBJ2-1, with 9 bases fitting TRBD2. The TCR was taken from a woman aged 60-75 years in good health. The CDR3 DNA is TGCAGTGCTAGAGATCCCCTAGCGGGATATTACAATGAGCAGTTCTTC. Encoded protein: CSARDPLAGYYNEQFF.